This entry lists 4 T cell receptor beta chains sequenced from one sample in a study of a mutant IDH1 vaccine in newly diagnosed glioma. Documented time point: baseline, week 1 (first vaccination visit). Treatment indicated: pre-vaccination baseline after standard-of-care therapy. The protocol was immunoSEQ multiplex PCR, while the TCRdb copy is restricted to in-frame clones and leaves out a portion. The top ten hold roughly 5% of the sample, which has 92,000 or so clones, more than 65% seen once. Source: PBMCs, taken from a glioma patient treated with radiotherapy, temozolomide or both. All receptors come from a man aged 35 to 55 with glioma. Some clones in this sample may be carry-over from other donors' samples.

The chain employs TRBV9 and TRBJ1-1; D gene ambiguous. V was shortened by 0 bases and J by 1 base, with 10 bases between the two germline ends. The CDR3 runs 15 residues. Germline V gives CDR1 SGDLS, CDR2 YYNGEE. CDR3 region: CASSVGWTGNTEAFF. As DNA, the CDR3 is TGTGCCAGCAGCGTAGGTTGGACGGGGAACACTGAAGCTTTCTTT.

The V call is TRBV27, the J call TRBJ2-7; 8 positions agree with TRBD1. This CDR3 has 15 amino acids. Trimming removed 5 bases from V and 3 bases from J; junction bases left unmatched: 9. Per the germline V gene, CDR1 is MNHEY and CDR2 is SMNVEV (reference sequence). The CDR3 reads CASSTRRDRRYEQYF. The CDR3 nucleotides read TGTGCCAGCAGTACCCGGAGGGACAGGCGCTACGAGCAGTACTTC.

Here the CDR3 DNA reads TGTGCCAGCAGCTTGGTGACAGGGAGTGATCAGCCCCAGCATTTT. Protein product: CASSLVTGSDQPQHF. The chain recombines TRBV7-6 with TRBJ1-5; 7 bases are a match to TRBD1. V lost 3 bases, J lost 5 bases, and 7 bases stayed unmatched. Germline lookup yields CDR1 SGHVS and CDR2 FNYEAQ. The CDR3 extends over 15 amino acids.

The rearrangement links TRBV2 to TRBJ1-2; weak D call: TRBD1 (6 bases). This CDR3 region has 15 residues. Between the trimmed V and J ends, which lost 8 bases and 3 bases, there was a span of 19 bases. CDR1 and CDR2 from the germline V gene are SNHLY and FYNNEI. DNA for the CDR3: TGTGCCAGCGTGAAGGTATCAGGGGAGTACTATGGCTACACCTTC. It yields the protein CASVKVSGEYYGYTF.